The 28 T cell receptor beta chains below were found in one sample sequenced in a study of identical twins. TCRdb itself ran the 5' RACE reads through MiXCR, one entry per CDR3 protein. Of about 280,000 distinct CDR3 sequences in the sample, roughly 8.6% were seen once. The sample was also linked to a second study, of yellow fever vaccine responses in identical twins.

The sample comprised memory (CD45RO+) T cells sorted from blood. These receptors all come from a woman under 30 in good health.

This clonotype was picked up many times. This chain uses TRBV12-3 or TRBV12-4 with TRBJ1-6, with a possible D match to TRBD1 (6 bases). Between the trimmed V and J ends, which lost 6 bases and 6 bases, there was a span of 12 bases. CDR3 length: 14 residues. CDR3 DNA: TGTGCCAGCAGCTTAAAGGGGGGTAATTCACCCCTCCACTTT. Protein sequence: CASSLKGGNSPLHF.

V usage is TRBV20-1 and J usage is TRBJ2-7, with 9 bases identical to TRBD1. Trimming cost V 3 bases and J 5 bases; bases outside gene matches: 8. CDR3 length: 14 amino acids. Looked up from germline, CDR1 is DFQATT and CDR2 is SNEGSKA (reference sequence). CDR3 sequence reads: CSASTGTGSNEQYV. Here the CDR3 DNA reads TGCAGTGCTAGTACCGGGACAGGGTCGAACGAGCAGTACGTC.

The table lists this clonotype with many counts. The gene calls are TRBV27 and TRBJ2-7; 9 positions agree with TRBD1. V gave up 5 bases and J gave up 4 bases; unmatched junction bases: 12. Per germline, CDR1 MNHEY and CDR2 SMNVEV (reference sequence). This CDR3 contains 16 residues. The CDR3 bases are TGTGCCAGCAGTACCGCTGGGACAGGGAGCAGATACGAGCAGTACTTC. Its translation: CASSTAGTGSRYEQYF.

This clonotype was recorded a few times. The rearrangement uses TRBV6-5 and TRBJ1-6; a possible D gene is TRBD1 (5 bases). CDR3 length equals 18 residues. The germline V gene has CDR1 MNHEY and CDR2 SVGAGI. V was pared by 0 bases and J by 7 bases, with 19 bases between. CDR3 amino acids: CASSYSGGDSPPNSPLHF. CDR3 sequence (DNA): TGTGCCAGCAGTTACTCGGGGGGGGATTCTCCTCCCAATTCACCCCTCCACTTT.

The rearrangement uses TRBV7-6 and TRBJ1-5; D is possibly TRBD1 (6 bases). This CDR3 is built from 17 residues. V was pared by 5 bases and J by 1 base, with 18 bases between. CDR1 and CDR2 from the germline V gene are SGHVS and FNYEAQ. The CDR3 nucleotides are TGTGCCAGCAGCACCGGGGGGGGCGAGGGGAGCAATCAGCCCCAGCATTTT. It specifies CASSTGGGEGSNQPQHF.

The chain joins TRBV2 to TRBJ2-2; 7 positions match TRBD1. In germline, CDR1 is SNHLY, CDR2 FYNNEI. The CDR3 extends over 14 amino acids. V lost 6 bases to trimming and J lost 6 bases; unmatched junction nucleotides: 7. In DNA form, the CDR3 reads TGTGCCAGCAGCAAGACAGGGATCTCCGGGGAGCTGTTTTTT. This codes for CASSKTGISGELFF.

This clonotype was detected ten times or more. J is TRBJ2-5 and V is TRBV6-2 or TRBV6-3; TRBD2 aligns across 13 bases. This CDR3 contains 16 residues. The V segment lost 7 bases and the J segment 2 bases; nucleotides outside the gene matches: 7. Germline V lookup: CDR1 MNHEY, CDR2 SVGEGT. The CDR3 loop reads CASISGLAGEQETQYF. The CDR3 DNA follows: TGTGCCAGCATTTCCGGACTAGCGGGGGAGCAAGAGACCCAGTACTTC.

This clonotype was seen more than once but under ten times. The rearrangement uses TRBV5-1 and TRBJ2-2; D ambiguous. Per germline, CDR1 SGHRS and CDR2 YFSETQ. V was shortened by 0 bases and J by 4 bases, with 19 bases between the two germline ends. The CDR3 has 18 residues. CDR3 sequence: CASSLGGTTVRTTGELFF. CDR3 DNA: TGCGCCAGCAGCTTGGGGGGAACTACCGTTCGTACCACCGGGGAGCTGTTTTTT. The variable domain in full, with the rest retrieved from reference TRBV5-1 and TRBJ2-2, is KAGVTQTPRYLIKTRGQQVTLSCSPISGHRSVSWYQQTPGQGLQFLFEYFSETQRNKGNFPGRFSGRQFSNSRSEMNVSTLELGDSALYLCASSLGGTTVRTTGELFFGEGSRLTVL.

In its sample, this clonotype was seen a few times. This rearrangement joins TRBV24-1 to TRBJ1-5; D is perhaps TRBD1 (5 bases). V was clipped by 10 bases and J by 3 bases, with 15 bases between them. The CDR3 consists of 14 residues. Germline values: CDR1 KGHDR, CDR2 SFDVKD. The CDR3 sequence: CATSSGGINQPQHF. The CDR3 region has the DNA TGTGCCACTAGCTCGGGGGGGATCAATCAGCCCCAGCATTTT.

In this sample, this clonotype turned up a few times. This chain uses TRBV18 with TRBJ2-5; no definite D call. The length of the CDR3 is 15 residues. Germline CDR1 and CDR2: KGHSH and LQKENI. V lost 3 bases and J 0 bases, leaving 11 bases between the germline ends. The CDR3 sequence: CASSPETGNQETQYF. CDR3 DNA sequence: TGTGCCAGCTCACCGGAGACTGGAAACCAAGAGACCCAGTACTTC.

This clonotype has just a few counts. The rearrangement joins TRBV4-1 to TRBJ2-7, with D perhaps being TRBD1 or TRBD2 (5 bases each). Trimming took 3 bases from V and 9 from J, leaving 15 bases between them. There are 13 residues in the CDR3. The germline V gene encodes CDR1 MGHRA and CDR2 YSYEKL. The CDR3 reads CASSHPGTAVQYV. The CDR3 DNA is TGCGCCAGCAGCCATCCCGGGACGGCGGTGCAGTACGTC.

This clonotype was found a few times. This chain links TRBV2 with TRBJ1-5, with 7 bases matching TRBD1. The CDR3 extends over 15 amino acids. Germline lookup yields CDR1 SNHLY and CDR2 FYNNEI. J lost 6 bases, V lost 2 bases, and 7 bases had no gene match. This chain's CDR3 is CASSESGQGVQPQHF. CDR3 in DNA: TGTGCCAGCAGTGAAAGTGGTCAGGGGGTTCAGCCCCAGCATTTT.

This clonotype was counted at least ten times. The gene calls are TRBV7-2 and TRBJ1-4; D is ambiguous. V lost 2 bases and J 4 bases, leaving 14 bases between the germline ends. Germline assignment: CDR1 SGHTA and CDR2 FQGNSA. The CDR3 contains 16 residues. CDR3 amino acids: CASSLSLRRLNEKLFF. The CDR3 region has the DNA TGTGCCAGCAGCTTAAGTCTGAGGCGGCTTAATGAAAAACTGTTTTTT. Drawing the rest from reference TRBV7-2 and TRBJ1-4, the complete variable domain is GAGVSQSPSNKVTEKGKDVELRCDPISGHTALYWYRQSLGQGLEFLIYFQGNSAPDKSGLPSDRFSAERTGGSVSTLTIQRTQQEDSAVYLCASSLSLRRLNEKLFFGSGTQLSVL.

The CDR3 loop is CSARSPVPNTGELFF. DNA of the CDR3: TGCAGTGCTAGATCCCCGGTGCCAAACACCGGGGAGCTGTTTTTT. This sequence joins TRBV20-1 and TRBJ2-2; D is undetermined. Germline values: CDR1 DFQATT, CDR2 SNEGSKA (reference sequence). Trimming removed 2 bases from V and 2 bases from J, with 12 bases in between. This CDR3 has 15 residues.

This clonotype has only a few counts. This chain joins TRBV9 and TRBJ2-7; 11 bases map to TRBD2. This CDR3 region has 17 residues. Germline CDR1 is SGDLS and CDR2 is YYNGEE. After removal of 0 bases from V and 5 bases from J, the junction contained 10 bases not matched to a gene. This chain's CDR3 is CASSVGRSSGRAHEQYF. The CDR3 DNA sequence: TGTGCCAGCAGCGTAGGGAGAAGTAGCGGGAGGGCCCACGAGCAGTACTTC.

A single count supports this clonotype. This chain uses TRBV6-1 with TRBJ2-5; D gene unclear. Deletions cut 4 bases from V and 6 bases from J, with 24 bases between. The CDR3 has 17 amino acids. CDR1 and CDR2 from the germline V gene are MNHNS and SASEGT. Here the CDR3 DNA reads TGTGCCAGCAGTGTCCTCCCCGGGTCAGCCCAAGGAAAGACCCAGTACTTC. This codes for CASSVLPGSAQGKTQYF.

The table lists this clonotype with many counts. The chain combines TRBV4-1 with TRBJ2-2; maybe TRBD2 (6 bases). Germline V CDR1 and CDR2: MGHRA, YSYEKL. The CDR3 spans 16 residues. Between the trimmed V and J ends, which lost 0 bases and 3 bases, there was a span of 11 bases. The CDR3, as DNA: TGCGCCAGCAGCCAAGAGGGGGGTCCGTACACCGGGGAGCTGTTTTTT. Translating it yields CASSQEGGPYTGELFF.

In its sample, this clonotype was seen a few times. J is TRBJ1-1 and V is TRBV9; no reliable D call. This CDR3 spans 16 amino acids. V was shortened by 3 bases and J by 4 bases, with 19 bases between the two germline ends. Germline V gene lookup returns CDR1 SGDLS and CDR2 YYNGEE. The CDR3 nucleotides are TGTGCCAGCAGCGAGGGAGGTATCCTCAGTTCCACTGAAGCTTTCTTT. Translation: CASSEGGILSSTEAFF.

This clonotype occurred a few times. As DNA, the CDR3 is TGTGCCAGCAGTTTTTTCTTGGCTAGCGGGGGGGTCGGGGAGCTGTTTTTT. As protein: CASSFFLASGGVGELFF. The chain combines TRBV12-3 or TRBV12-4 with TRBJ2-2; 12 positions agree with TRBD2. This CDR3 contains 17 residues. The trim removed 3 bases at V and 7 bases at J, leaving 9 bases unmatched.

This clonotype was observed at least ten times. CDR3 loop: CASSLLAGTGELFF. CDR3 DNA: TGTGCCAGCAGCTTACTAGCAGGAACCGGGGAGCTGTTTTTT. The chain has TRBV28 and TRBJ2-2; D possibly corresponds to TRBD2 (6 bases). V was shortened by 6 bases and J by 5 bases, with 13 bases between the two germline ends. CDR1 is MDHEN and CDR2 is SYDVKM in the germline V gene. The length of the CDR3 is 14 residues.

This clonotype was recorded at least ten times. The gene calls are TRBV20-1 and TRBJ2-1; D could derive from TRBD1 or TRBD2 (5 bases each). Trimming shortened V by 3 bases and J by 2 bases, and 8 bases separated the two germline ends. The germline V gene has CDR1 DFQATT and CDR2 SNEGSKA (reference sequence). The CDR3 runs to 13 residues. CDR3 DNA: TGCAGTGCTAGCGGGGCCCCCTACAATGAGCAGTTCTTC. Protein: CSASGAPYNEQFF.

This clonotype was observed at least ten times. The rearrangement uses TRBV28 and TRBJ2-3, with unresolved D. Germline V gene lookup returns CDR1 MDHEN and CDR2 SYDVKM. The CDR3 length is 15 residues. V was clipped by 4 bases and J by 0 bases, with 11 bases between them. CDR3 protein: CASSSAALSTDTQYF. CDR3 in DNA: TGTGCCAGCAGTTCCGCCGCCTTAAGCACAGATACGCAGTATTTT.

J is TRBJ1-2 and V is TRBV5-1; TRBD1 aligns across 7 bases. The CDR3 totals 15 residues. The trim removed 7 bases at V and 7 bases at J, leaving 16 bases unmatched. Germline V gives CDR1 SGHRS, CDR2 YFSETQ. CDR3 DNA sequence: TGCGCCAGCGGGGACGGTGACAGGGAAGGGTTTGGCTACACCTTC. Translation gives CASGDGDREGFGYTF.

Ten or more counts support this clonotype. The chain joins TRBV15 to TRBJ1-1, with D perhaps matching TRBD1 (6 bases). The CDR3 runs 14 residues. CDR1 LNHNV and CDR2 YYDKDF come from the germline V gene (reference sequence). Trimming cost V 2 bases and J 5 bases, with 12 bases left between them. The CDR3 sequence: CATSRTGFGTEAFF. As DNA, the CDR3 is TGTGCCACCAGCAGAACAGGGTTCGGGACTGAAGCTTTCTTT.

The table lists this clonotype with many counts. The chain combines TRBV28 with TRBJ2-6; TRBD2 matches 7 bases. This CDR3 comprises 17 residues. Germline V gene data show CDR1 as MDHEN and CDR2 as SYDVKM. Trimming took 2 bases from V and 0 from J; bases not matched to a gene: 4. CDR3 sequence: CASSLSGVFSGANVLTF. CDR3 coding DNA: TGTGCCAGCAGTTTAAGCGGGGTATTCTCTGGGGCCAACGTCCTGACTTTC.

V usage is TRBV7-9 and J usage is TRBJ1-2, with a tentative D call TRBD1 (6 bases). CDR3 size: 14 residues. Germline assignment: CDR1 SEHNR and CDR2 FQNEAQ (reference sequence). Trimming pared 0 bases from V and 6 bases from J, leaving 11 bases between. The CDR3: CASSLATGSNGYTF. The CDR3 bases are TGTGCCAGCAGCTTAGCAACAGGGTCAAATGGCTACACCTTC.

The J gene is TRBJ2-2, the V gene TRBV29-1; a possible D gene is TRBD2 (6 bases). The CDR3 sequence is 14 residues long. V lost 3 bases and J lost 4, with 12 bases in between. CDR1 is SQVTM and CDR2 is ANQGSEA in the germline V gene. This CDR3 is CSVDHGGGTGELFF. Here the CDR3 DNA reads TGCAGCGTTGACCACGGGGGAGGCACCGGGGAGCTGTTTTTT.

This clonotype has at least ten counts. The rearrangement uses TRBV20-1 and TRBJ2-3, with 9 bases fitting TRBD2. This CDR3 is 15 amino acids long. From germline, CDR1 is DFQATT and CDR2 SNEGSKA (reference sequence). The ends lost 7 bases at V and 1 base at J; junction bases unmatched: 9. CDR3 nucleotides: TGCAGTGTCCCGGGACTAGCCTCGGGCACAGATACGCAGTATTTT. This codes for CSVPGLASGTDTQYF.